The rows below give T cell receptor beta chains drawn from one sample of a study of blood T cell repertoires in COVID-19. Sequencing used immunoSEQ multiplex PCR; TCRdb keeps in-frame clones, though not all of them. Found here are about 200,000 clones, roughly four fifths of them singletons; the top ten hold roughly 12%. The sequenced sample was PBMCs or T cells enriched from blood (not recorded which). The source of these receptors is a man aged 40-49 years who had recovered from COVID-19. CDR3s include the opening cysteine and the closing phenylalanine or tryptophan. The D gene is left open where the match is weak. Clone size, where shown, is once, few, many, or a class for clones that have expanded.

j_call clone_size v_call d_call cdr3_aa cdr3_nt
TRBJ2-2 NA TRBV11-1 NA CASSQTGVVGELFF TGTGCCAGCAGTCAAACGGGGGTCGTTGGGGAGCTGTTTTTT
TRBJ1-1 NA TRBV5-1 NA CASGLAAGNTEAFF TGCGCCAGCGGGCTGGCTGCCGGGAACACTGAAGCTTTCTTT
TRBJ1-4 NA TRBV7-2 NA CASSLGLAITNEKLFF TGTGCCAGCAGCTTAGGATTGGCAATCACTAATGAAAAACTGTTTTTT
TRBJ1-5 few TRBV4-1 TRBD1 CASSQDLYADRGQPQHF TGCGCCAGCAGCCAAGATTTGTACGCGGACAGGGGCCAGCCCCAGCATTTT
TRBJ1-2 NA TRBV24-1 TRBD1 CATSDSGQEVGYGYTF TGTGCCACCAGTGACTCGGGACAGGAGGTCGGGTATGGCTACACCTTC
TRBJ1-2 NA TRBV19 NA CASSMIGYYGYTF TGTGCCAGTAGTATGATCGGGTACTATGGCTACACCTTC
TRBJ2-5 NA TRBV15 NA CATSSRPPGNAQETQYF TGTGCCACCAGCTCAAGACCCCCCGGGAATGCTCAAGAGACCCAGTACTTC
TRBJ1-6 NA TRBV27 NA CASSLRDSPLHF TGTGCCAGCAGTTTACGCGATTCACCCCTCCACTTT
TRBJ2-3 NA TRBV27 NA CASSSLGRAPTDTQYF TGTGCCAGCAGTAGCCTTGGTCGCGCTCCGACAGATACGCAGTATTTT
TRBJ1-1 NA TRBV27 NA CASSDREYTEAFF TGTGCCAGCTCCGACAGAGAGTACACTGAAGCTTTCTTT
TRBJ1-3 NA TRBV6-5 NA CASSPSGGHGNTIYF TGTGCCAGCAGTCCATCGGGGGGCCATGGAAACACCATATATTTT
TRBJ2-5 NA TRBV28 TRBD2 CASSSNLLAGGSETQYF TGTGCCAGCAGTTCTAACCTACTAGCGGGAGGTTCGGAGACCCAGTACTTC
TRBJ1-5 NA TRBV9 NA CASSVAGGNQPQHF TGTGCCAGCAGCGTAGCTGGGGGGAATCAGCCCCAGCATTTT
TRBJ2-3 NA TRBV5-6 TRBD2 CASSLLPLSGRANTQYF TGTGCCAGCAGCTTGCTTCCTCTTAGCGGGAGGGCAAATACGCAGTATTTT